This entry is about one T cell receptor beta chain. Its target is not known. Per germline, CDR1 SEHNR and CDR2 FQNEAQ (reference sequence). Germline trimming cut 5 bases from V and 0 bases from J; bases unmatched to any gene: 5. The CDR3 is 17 amino acids. These data come from a study of lymphopenia after photon versus proton radiotherapy. General study points: Oligoclonal CD8+ Temra expansion after nadir drove photon patients' diversity drop. Under photons, naive T cells and diversity fell while effector/memory populations rose. Better survival with proton therapy was suggested as possible, not demonstrated.

Profiling relied on immunoSEQ multiplex PCR, and the TCRdb table lists in-frame clones only, not all of them. The data show around 42,000 clones, roughly 87% seen once. The rearrangement links TRBV7-9 to TRBJ2-4, with 12 positions matching TRBD1. The clonotype comes from a man aged 35 to 55 with gastric cancer. The sample was peripheral blood, taken from a patient treated with photon-based radiotherapy. CDR3 protein: CASSPGTGGVAKNIQYF. In DNA form, the CDR3 reads TGTGCCAGCAGCCCCGGGACAGGGGGCGTAGCCAAAAACATTCAGTACTTC.